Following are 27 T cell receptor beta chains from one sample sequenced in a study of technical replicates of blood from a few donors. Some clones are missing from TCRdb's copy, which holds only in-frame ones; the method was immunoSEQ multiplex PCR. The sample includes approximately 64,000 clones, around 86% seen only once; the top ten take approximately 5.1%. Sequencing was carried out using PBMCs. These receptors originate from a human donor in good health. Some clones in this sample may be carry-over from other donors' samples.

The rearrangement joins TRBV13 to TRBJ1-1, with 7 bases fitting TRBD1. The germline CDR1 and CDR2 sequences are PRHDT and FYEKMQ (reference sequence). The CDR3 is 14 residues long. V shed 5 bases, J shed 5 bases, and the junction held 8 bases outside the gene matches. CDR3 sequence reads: CASSLRTGWTEAFF. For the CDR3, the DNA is TGTGCCAGCAGCCTAAGGACAGGTTGGACTGAAGCTTTCTTT.

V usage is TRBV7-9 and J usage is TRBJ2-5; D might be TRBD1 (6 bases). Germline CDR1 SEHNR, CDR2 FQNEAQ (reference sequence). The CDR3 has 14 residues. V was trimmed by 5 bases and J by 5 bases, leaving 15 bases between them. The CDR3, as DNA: TGTGCCAGCAGCCAGACAGGTCTGGGCGAGACCCAGTACTTC. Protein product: CASSQTGLGETQYF.

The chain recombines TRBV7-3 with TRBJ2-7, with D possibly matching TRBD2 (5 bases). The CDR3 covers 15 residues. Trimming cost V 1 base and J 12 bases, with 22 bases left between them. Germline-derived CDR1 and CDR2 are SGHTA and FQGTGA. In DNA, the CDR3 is TGTGCCAGCAGCTTAAGGAATGGGGTGGAGGATGGGATGTACTTC. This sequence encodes CASSLRNGVEDGMYF. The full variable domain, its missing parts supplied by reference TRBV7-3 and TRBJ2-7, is GAGVSQTPSNKVTEKGKYVELRCDPISGHTALYWYRQSLGQGPEFLIYFQGTGAADDSGLPNDRFFAVRPEGSVSTLKIQRTERGDSAVYLCASSLRNGVEDGMYFGPGTRLTVT.

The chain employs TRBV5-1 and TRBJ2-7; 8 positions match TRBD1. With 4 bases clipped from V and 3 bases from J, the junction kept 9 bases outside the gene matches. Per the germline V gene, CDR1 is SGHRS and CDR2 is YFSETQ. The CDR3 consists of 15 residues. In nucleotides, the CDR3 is TGCGCCAGCAGCCCGGGACAGGAGAAGGACTACGAGCAGTACTTC. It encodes CASSPGQEKDYEQYF.

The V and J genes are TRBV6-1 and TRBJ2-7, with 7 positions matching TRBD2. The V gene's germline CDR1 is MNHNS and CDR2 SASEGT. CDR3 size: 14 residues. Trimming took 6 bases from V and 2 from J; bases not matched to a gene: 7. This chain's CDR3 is CASRITRGAYEQYF. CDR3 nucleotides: TGTGCCAGCAGAATCACCCGGGGGGCCTACGAGCAGTACTTC.

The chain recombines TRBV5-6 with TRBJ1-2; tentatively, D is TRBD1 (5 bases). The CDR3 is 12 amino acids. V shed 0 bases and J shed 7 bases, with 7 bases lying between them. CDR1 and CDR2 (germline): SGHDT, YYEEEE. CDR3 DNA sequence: TGTGCCAGCAGCTTGGTGCAGGGTGGCTACACCTTC. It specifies CASSLVQGGYTF. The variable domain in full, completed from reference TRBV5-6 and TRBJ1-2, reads DAGVTQSPTHLIKTRGQQVTLRCSPKSGHDTVSWYQQALGQGPQFIFQYYEEEERQRGNFPDRFSGHQFPNYSSELNVNALLLGDSALYLCASSLVQGGYTFGSGTRLTVV.

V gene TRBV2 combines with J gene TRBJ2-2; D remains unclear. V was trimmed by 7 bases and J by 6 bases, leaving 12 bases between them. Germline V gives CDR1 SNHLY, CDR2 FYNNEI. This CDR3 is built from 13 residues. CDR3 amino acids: CASTEEAPGELFF. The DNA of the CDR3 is TGTGCCAGCACCGAAGAGGCCCCCGGGGAGCTGTTTTTT.

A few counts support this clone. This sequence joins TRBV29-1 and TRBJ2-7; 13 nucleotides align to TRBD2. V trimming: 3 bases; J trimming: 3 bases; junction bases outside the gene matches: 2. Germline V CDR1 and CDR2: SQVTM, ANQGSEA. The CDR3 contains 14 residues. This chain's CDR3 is CSVETSGGSYEQYF. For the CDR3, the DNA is TGCAGCGTTGAGACTAGCGGGGGGAGCTACGAGCAGTACTTC.

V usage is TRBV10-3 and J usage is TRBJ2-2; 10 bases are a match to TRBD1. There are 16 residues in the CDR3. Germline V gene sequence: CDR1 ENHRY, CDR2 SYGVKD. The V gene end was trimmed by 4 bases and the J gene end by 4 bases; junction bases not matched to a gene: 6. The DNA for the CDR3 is TGTGCCATCAGTGGCCTTGGGACAGGGGCCACCGGGGAGCTGTTTTTT. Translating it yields CAISGLGTGATGELFF.

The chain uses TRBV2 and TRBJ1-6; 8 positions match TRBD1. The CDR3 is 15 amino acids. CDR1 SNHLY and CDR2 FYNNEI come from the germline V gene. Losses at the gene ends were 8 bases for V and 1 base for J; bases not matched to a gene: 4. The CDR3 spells CASRQGASYNSPLHF. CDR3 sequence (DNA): TGTGCCAGCCGGCAGGGGGCGTCCTATAATTCACCCCTCCACTTT.

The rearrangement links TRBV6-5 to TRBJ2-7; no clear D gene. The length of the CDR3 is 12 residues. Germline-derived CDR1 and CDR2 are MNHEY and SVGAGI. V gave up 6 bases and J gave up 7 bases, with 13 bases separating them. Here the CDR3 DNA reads TGTGCCAGCAGGAACGCAGTGCGGGAGCAGTACTTC. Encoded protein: CASRNAVREQYF.

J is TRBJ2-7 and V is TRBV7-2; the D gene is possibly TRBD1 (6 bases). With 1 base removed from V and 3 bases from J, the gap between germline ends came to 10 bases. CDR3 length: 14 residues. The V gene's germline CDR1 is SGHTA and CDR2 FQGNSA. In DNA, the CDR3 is TGTGCCAGCAGCTTAGGCACAGGGATCTACGAGCAGTACTTC. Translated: CASSLGTGIYEQYF.

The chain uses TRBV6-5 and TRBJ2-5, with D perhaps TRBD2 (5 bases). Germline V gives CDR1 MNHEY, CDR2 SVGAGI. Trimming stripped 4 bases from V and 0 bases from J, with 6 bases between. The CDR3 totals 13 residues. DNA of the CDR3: TGTGCCAGCAGTTTGGAGGACCAAGAGACCCAGTACTTC. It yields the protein CASSLEDQETQYF.

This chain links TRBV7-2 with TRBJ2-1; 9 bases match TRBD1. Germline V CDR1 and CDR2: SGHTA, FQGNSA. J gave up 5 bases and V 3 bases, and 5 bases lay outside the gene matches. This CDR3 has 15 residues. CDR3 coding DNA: TGTGCCAGCAGCTTTTACAGGGGGCCTAACAATGAGCAGTTCTTC. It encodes CASSFYRGPNNEQFF.

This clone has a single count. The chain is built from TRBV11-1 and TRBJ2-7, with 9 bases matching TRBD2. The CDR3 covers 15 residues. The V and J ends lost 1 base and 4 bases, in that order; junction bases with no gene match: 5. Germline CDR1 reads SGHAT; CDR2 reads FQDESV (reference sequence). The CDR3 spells CASSLELTSGYEQYF. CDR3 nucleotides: TGTGCCAGCAGCTTAGAACTGACTAGCGGATACGAGCAGTACTTC.

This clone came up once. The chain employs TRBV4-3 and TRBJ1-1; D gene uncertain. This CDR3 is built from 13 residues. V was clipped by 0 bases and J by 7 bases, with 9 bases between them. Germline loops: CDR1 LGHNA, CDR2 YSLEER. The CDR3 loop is CASSQDQADEAFF. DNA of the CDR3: TGCGCCAGCAGCCAAGATCAGGCCGATGAAGCTTTCTTT.

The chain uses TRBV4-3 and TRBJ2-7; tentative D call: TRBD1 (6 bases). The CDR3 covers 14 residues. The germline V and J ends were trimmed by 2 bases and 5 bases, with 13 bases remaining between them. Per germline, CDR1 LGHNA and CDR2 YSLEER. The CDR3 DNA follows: TGCGCCAGCAGCCAATACGACTACAGGGACGAGCAGTACTTC. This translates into CASSQYDYRDEQYF.

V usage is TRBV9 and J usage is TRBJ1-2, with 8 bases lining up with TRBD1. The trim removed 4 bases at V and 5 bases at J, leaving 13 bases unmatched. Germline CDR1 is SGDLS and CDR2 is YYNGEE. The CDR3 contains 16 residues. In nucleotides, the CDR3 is TGTGCCAGCAGCCCTCAGATGTCAGGGGGCTCGTATGGCTACACCTTC. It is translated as CASSPQMSGGSYGYTF.

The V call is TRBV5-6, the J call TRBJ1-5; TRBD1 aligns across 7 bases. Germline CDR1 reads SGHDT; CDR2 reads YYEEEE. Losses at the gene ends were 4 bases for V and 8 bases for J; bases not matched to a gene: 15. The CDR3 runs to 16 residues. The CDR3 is CASSPRQGLGGEPQHF. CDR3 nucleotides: TGTGCCAGCAGCCCTCGACAGGGATTAGGTGGAGAGCCCCAGCATTTT.

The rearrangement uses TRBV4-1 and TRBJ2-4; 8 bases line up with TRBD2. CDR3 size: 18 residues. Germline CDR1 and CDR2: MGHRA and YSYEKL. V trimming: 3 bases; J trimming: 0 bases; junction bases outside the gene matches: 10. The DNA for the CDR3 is TGCGCCAGCAGCCACCCCTTTCGGGAGGGCCAAGCCAAAAACATTCAGTACTTC. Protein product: CASSHPFREGQAKNIQYF.

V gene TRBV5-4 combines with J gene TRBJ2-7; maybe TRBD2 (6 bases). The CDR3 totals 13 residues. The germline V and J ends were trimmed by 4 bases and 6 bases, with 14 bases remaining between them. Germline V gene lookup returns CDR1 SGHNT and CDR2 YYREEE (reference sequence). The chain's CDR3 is CASSLWAGIEQYF. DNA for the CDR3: TGTGCCAGCAGCCTGTGGGCGGGGATCGAGCAGTACTTC.

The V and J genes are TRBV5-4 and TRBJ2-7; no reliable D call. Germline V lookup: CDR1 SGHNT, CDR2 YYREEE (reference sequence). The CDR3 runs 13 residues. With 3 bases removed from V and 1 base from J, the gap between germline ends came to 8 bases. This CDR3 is CASSSTGSYEQYF. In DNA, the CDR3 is TGTGCCAGCAGCTCAACTGGTTCCTACGAGCAGTACTTC.

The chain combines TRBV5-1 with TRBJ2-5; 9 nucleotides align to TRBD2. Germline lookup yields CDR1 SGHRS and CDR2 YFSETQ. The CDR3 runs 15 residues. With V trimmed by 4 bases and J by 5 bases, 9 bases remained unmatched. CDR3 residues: CASSVQLAGGETQYF. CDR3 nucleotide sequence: TGCGCCAGCAGCGTCCAACTAGCGGGCGGGGAGACCCAGTACTTC.

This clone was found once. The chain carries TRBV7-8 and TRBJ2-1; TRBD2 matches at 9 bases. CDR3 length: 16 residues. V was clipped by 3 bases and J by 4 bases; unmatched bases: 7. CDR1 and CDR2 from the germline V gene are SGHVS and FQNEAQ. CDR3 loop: CASSFRLADVYNEQFF. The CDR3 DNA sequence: TGTGCCAGCAGCTTTCGACTAGCGGATGTATACAATGAGCAGTTCTTC.

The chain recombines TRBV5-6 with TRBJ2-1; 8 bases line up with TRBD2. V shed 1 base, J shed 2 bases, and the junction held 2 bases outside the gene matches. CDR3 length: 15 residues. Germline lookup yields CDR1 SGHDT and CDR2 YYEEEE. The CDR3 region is CASSLQLAAYNEQFF. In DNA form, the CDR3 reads TGTGCCAGCAGCTTGCAACTAGCGGCCTACAATGAGCAGTTCTTC.

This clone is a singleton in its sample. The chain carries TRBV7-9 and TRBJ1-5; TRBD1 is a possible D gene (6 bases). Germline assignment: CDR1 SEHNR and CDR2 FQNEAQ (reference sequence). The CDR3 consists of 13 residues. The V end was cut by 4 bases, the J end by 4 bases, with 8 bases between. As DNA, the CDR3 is TGTGCCAGCAGCTCGCAGGGGAATCAGCCCCAGCATTTT. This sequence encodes CASSSQGNQPQHF. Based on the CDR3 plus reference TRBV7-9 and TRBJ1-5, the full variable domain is DTGVSQNPRHKITKRGQNVTFRCDPISEHNRLYWYRQTLGQGPEFLTYFQNEAQLEKSRLLSDRFSAERPKGSFSTLEIQRTEQGDSAMYLCASSSQGNQPQHFGDGTRLSIL.

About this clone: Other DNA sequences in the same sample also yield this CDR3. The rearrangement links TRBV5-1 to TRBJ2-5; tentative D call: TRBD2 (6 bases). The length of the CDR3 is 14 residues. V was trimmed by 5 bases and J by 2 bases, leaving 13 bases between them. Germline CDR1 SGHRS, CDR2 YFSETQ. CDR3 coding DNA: TGCGCCAGCAGTTTTTCCGGGGGACAAGAGACCCAGTACTTC. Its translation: CASSFSGGQETQYF.